This T cell receptor (beta chain) was captured by sequencing in a study of T-cell memory formation after mild COVID-19. TCRdb re-derived calls from the 5' RACE reads in MiXCR, one entry per CDR3 protein. The sample has some 490,000 distinct CDR3 sequences; 15% to 20% are singletons. Study-wide results and caveats: Detection of some responders pre-infection suggested pre-existing cross-reactive memory T cells participated.

The length of the CDR3 is 15 residues. Germline CDR1 MGHRA, CDR2 YSYEKL. The trim removed 5 bases at V and 5 bases at J, leaving 7 bases unmatched. This clonotype has at least ten counts. Its antigen remains unidentified. The source of this sequence is an adult woman who had mild COVID-19 (a few samples of this study predate the infection). Cell type and time point are not known. The sequencing input was PBMCs or a T cell subset sorted from them (not recorded which). V usage is TRBV4-1 and J usage is TRBJ2-5, with 11 bases matching TRBD1. DNA of the CDR3: TGCGCCAGCAGCGCCGGACAGGGGGCAGGGGAGACCCAGTACTTC. This gives the protein CASSAGQGAGETQYF.